Following are 20 T cell receptor beta chains from one sample sequenced in a study of early T cells in non-severe SARS-CoV-2 infection. TCRdb re-called the 5' RACE reads through MiXCR, storing one row per CDR3 protein. The sample has about 60,000 distinct CDR3 sequences; 9.1% are singletons. The sequenced material came from whole blood. These receptor sequences come from an adult who was a healthcare worker with PCR-confirmed SARS-CoV-2 infection or an uninfected control (not recorded which).

This chain uses TRBV14 with TRBJ1-4; D possibly corresponds to TRBD1 (5 bases). The CDR3 is 13 amino acids. The germline V gene encodes CDR1 SGHDN and CDR2 FVKESK. V was trimmed by 3 bases and J by 8 bases, leaving 10 bases between them. CDR3 in amino acids: CASSHVTGEKLFF. The DNA for the CDR3 is TGTGCCAGCAGCCACGTTACAGGAGAAAAACTGTTTTTT.

The chain recombines TRBV2 with TRBJ2-4, with a tentative D call TRBD1 (6 bases). This CDR3 spans 17 amino acids. Per the germline V gene, CDR1 is SNHLY and CDR2 is FYNNEI. Trimming removed 0 bases at V and 0 bases at J, with 12 bases between. The chain's CDR3 is CASSEAGTRRAKNIQYF. DNA for the CDR3: TGTGCCAGCAGTGAAGCCGGGACACGGAGAGCCAAAAACATTCAGTACTTC.

CDR3 sequence reads: CSADRAGSSYEQYF. The CDR3 coding sequence is TGCAGTGCCGACCGAGCGGGGAGCTCCTACGAGCAGTACTTC. The chain combines TRBV20-1 with TRBJ2-7, with TRBD2 identical over 7 bases. V was clipped by 6 bases and J by 0 bases; unmatched bases: 8. Germline lookup yields CDR1 DFQATT and CDR2 SNEGSKA (reference sequence). The CDR3 is 14 amino acids.

Many counts were recorded for this clonotype. The V and J genes are TRBV29-1 and TRBJ2-5, with D possibly matching TRBD1 (7 bases). CDR1 is SQVTM, CDR2 ANQGSEA, per germline. The V and J ends lost 6 bases and 4 bases respectively, with 15 bases between them. The CDR3 extends over 13 amino acids. CDR3 amino acids: CSVPGGGLETQYF. The CDR3 region has the DNA TGCAGCGTGCCCGGAGGGGGCCTAGAGACCCAGTACTTC.

For the CDR3, the DNA is TGTGCCAGCAGCTTAGGGACTGGCGGGAGAACAGATACGCAGTATTTT. Translation gives CASSLGTGGRTDTQYF. The chain employs TRBV11-3 and TRBJ2-3; 7 bases line up with TRBD2. The ends lost 1 base at V and 3 bases at J; junction bases unmatched: 7. Per the germline V gene, CDR1 is SGHNT and CDR2 is YENEEA. This CDR3 spans 16 amino acids.

The V call is TRBV20-1, the J call TRBJ2-7, with D possibly being TRBD1 (5 bases). The germline V gene encodes CDR1 DFQATT and CDR2 SNEGSKA (reference sequence). V was cut by 4 bases and J by 4 bases, with 8 bases left in between. This CDR3 has 11 amino acids. The DNA for the CDR3 is TGCAGTGCTACGGACATGTACGAGCAGTACTTC. As protein: CSATDMYEQYF.

There are a few counts of this clonotype. The genes are TRBV9 and TRBJ2-5; tentatively, D is TRBD2 (5 bases). The ends were cut back, 2 bases at V and 4 bases at J, with 18 bases in the middle. This CDR3 contains 16 residues. Germline CDR1 SGDLS, CDR2 YYNGEE. The chain's CDR3 is CASSVQDGEFGETQYF. CDR3 DNA sequence: TGTGCCAGCAGCGTCCAGGACGGGGAGTTTGGAGAGACCCAGTACTTC.

The chain recombines TRBV27 with TRBJ1-1; a possible D gene is TRBD1 (6 bases). CDR1 is MNHEY and CDR2 is SMNVEV in the germline V gene (reference sequence). The ends were cut back, 2 bases at V and 1 base at J, with 11 bases in the middle. The CDR3 covers 15 residues. CDR3 residues: CASSLLPDRNTEAFF. Here the CDR3 DNA reads TGTGCCAGCAGTTTACTCCCGGACAGGAACACTGAAGCTTTCTTT.

The sample holds many counts of this clonotype. This chain uses TRBV20-1 with TRBJ2-7; 9 bases are a match to TRBD2. The CDR3 is made up of 12 amino acids. Germline CDR1 and CDR2: DFQATT and SNEGSKA (reference sequence). V shed 7 bases, J shed 4 bases, and the junction held 5 bases outside the gene matches. The CDR3 DNA sequence: TGCAGTGTTCGCGGGAGGGAGTACGAGCAGTACTTC. Residues: CSVRGREYEQYF.

This clonotype was found many times. This chain connects TRBV29-1 to TRBJ2-3; 11 bases line up with TRBD2. CDR1 and CDR2 from the germline V gene are SQVTM and ANQGSEA. The junction had 4 bases not matched to a gene; V was cut back by 5 bases and J by 3 bases. The CDR3 loop spans 14 amino acids. In DNA, the CDR3 is TGCAGCGTTTATAGCGGGAGGGGTACAGATACGCAGTATTTT. This codes for CSVYSGRGTDTQYF.

V gene TRBV30 combines with J gene TRBJ2-7, with a weak D call TRBD2 (6 bases). Germline CDR1 reads GTSNPN; CDR2 reads SVGIG (reference sequence). V gave up 0 bases and J gave up 5 bases, with 14 bases separating them. The CDR3 covers 14 residues. For the CDR3, the DNA is TGTGCCTGGAGTGTACACGGGAGAGGGAACGAGCAGTACTTC. It yields the protein CAWSVHGRGNEQYF.

The chain links TRBV5-4 to TRBJ2-1, with a tentative D call TRBD2 (6 bases). The V end lost 4 bases, the J end lost 2 bases, and 13 bases lay between the germline ends. The CDR3 consists of 15 residues. CDR1 and CDR2 (germline): SGHNT, YYREEE (reference sequence). The CDR3 spells CASSRDSPPYNEQFF. CDR3 coding DNA: TGTGCCAGCAGCCGGGACTCACCACCCTACAATGAGCAGTTCTTC.

V gene TRBV20-1 combines with J gene TRBJ2-5; no clear D. Germline values: CDR1 DFQATT, CDR2 SNEGSKA (reference sequence). This CDR3 is 9 amino acids long. CDR3 sequence: CSAVETQYF. In DNA form, the CDR3 reads TGCAGCGCAGTAGAGACCCAGTACTTC.

This clonotype occurred many times. The rearrangement joins TRBV29-1 to TRBJ1-2, with D perhaps TRBD1 (6 bases). This CDR3 spans 12 amino acids. V lost 6 bases to trimming and J lost 5 bases, with 13 bases between them. In germline, CDR1 is SQVTM, CDR2 ANQGSEA. CDR3 sequence (DNA): TGCAGCGTCGTCACAGGGAATTATGGCTACACCTTC. Translating gives CSVVTGNYGYTF.

This clonotype occurred a few times. The rearrangement links TRBV11-3 to TRBJ2-2; no clear D. The CDR3 spans 14 residues. The germline CDR1 and CDR2 sequences are SGHNT and YENEEA. The V end was cut by 0 bases, the J end by 5 bases, with 7 bases between. CDR3 coding DNA: TGTGCCAGCAGCTTAGACTACAGAACCGGGGAGCTGTTTTTT. Its protein is CASSLDYRTGELFF.

This chain joins TRBV11-3 and TRBJ2-3, with D tentatively TRBD1 or TRBD2 (5 bases each). Trimming removed 5 bases at V and 0 bases at J, with 9 bases between. The germline CDR1 and CDR2 sequences are SGHNT and YENEEA. The CDR3 is 14 residues long. CDR3: CASSEGRSTDTQYF. The CDR3 DNA is TGTGCCAGCAGCGAGGGACGGAGCACAGATACGCAGTATTTT.

This clonotype has only a few counts. The CDR3 loop reads CASSLHRAIETQYF. The DNA for the CDR3 is TGTGCCAGCAGCTTGCACAGGGCAATTGAGACCCAGTACTTC. V gene TRBV7-2 combines with J gene TRBJ2-5, with D maybe TRBD1 (6 bases). V dropped 3 bases and J dropped 5 bases, with 13 bases sitting between them. The germline V gene encodes CDR1 SGHTA and CDR2 FQGNSA. This CDR3 spans 14 amino acids.

The table lists this clonotype with many counts. The chain couples TRBV7-2 to TRBJ2-1; 7 positions agree with TRBD2. This CDR3 contains 15 residues. The germline V gene has CDR1 SGHTA and CDR2 FQGNSA. V shed 0 bases and J 6 bases; nucleotides not matched to a gene: 5. CDR3 sequence reads: CASSLAPGGINEQFF. As DNA, the CDR3 is TGTGCCAGCAGCTTAGCCCCGGGAGGTATCAATGAGCAGTTCTTC.

The CDR3 sequence is CASSFDTTNTEAFF. The CDR3 coding sequence is TGTGCCAGCAGTTTTGACACGACGAACACTGAAGCTTTCTTT. The V gene is TRBV6-5, the J gene TRBJ1-1; no definite D call. The CDR3 sequence is 14 residues long. Germline V gene sequence: CDR1 MNHEY, CDR2 SVGAGI. V was trimmed by 4 bases and J by 1 base, leaving 10 bases between them.

Only a few counts were recorded for this clonotype. The genes are TRBV3-1 and TRBJ2-7; 11 nucleotides agree with TRBD2. Germline loops: CDR1 LGHDT, CDR2 YNNKEL (reference sequence). The CDR3 runs to 16 residues. With 4 bases clipped from V and 2 bases from J, the junction kept 7 bases outside the gene matches. Written as DNA, the CDR3 is TGTGCCAGCAGCCCCCTAACTAGCGGGGGCACCTACGAGCAGTACTTC. Encoded protein: CASSPLTSGGTYEQYF.